This TCR beta chain was recovered during a study of PD-L1 blockade in urothelial cancer. The overall study: Dosed intravenously at 1,200 mg every 3 weeks, atezolizumab was initiated by patients around 2014. Prior chemotherapy ranged from 0 to 3 regimens per patient. Of 29 to 30 patients, twenty-five were males with bladder-origin urothelial cancer.

V was shortened by 2 bases and J by 7 bases, with 12 bases between the two germline ends. The CDR3 has 15 amino acids. CDR1 and CDR2 (germline): SNHLY, FYNNEI. This clone occurred once. The templates were synthetic TCR analogs, and they were spiked into each PCR. Here immunoSEQ multiplex PCR was the method, and the copy in TCRdb shows in-frame clones only, minus some. This sample has around 87,000 clones; 70% to 90% occur once, and the top ten carry under 8.5%. Time point of the sample: peripheral blood 6 weeks after treatment start. This material consisted of PBMCs, taken around atezolizumab (anti-PD-L1) treatment. The chain joins TRBV2 to TRBJ1-6; D gene uncertain. The TCR was taken from a man between 65 and 85 years old with urothelial cancer. The CDR3 region is CASSEQEGRNSPLHF. CDR3 sequence (DNA): TGTGCCAGCAGTGAACAGGAGGGTCGGAATTCACCCCTCCACTTT.